These T cell receptor beta chains were read from a single sample in a study of T cell responses to AZD1222 COVID-19 vaccine. Profiled with immunoSEQ multiplex PCR; TCRdb holds only in-frame clones, not every one. Among around 100,000 clones listed, less than 90% were seen once. Sequencing was performed on peripheral blood, taken on day 0 of AZD1222 vaccination. All receptors come from an adult in good health. Both conserved end residues are part of each CDR3. Fields, in order: clone size, J gene, V gene, D gene, CDR3 DNA, CDR3 protein. The D gene is left open where the match is weak. Part of the rows lack a size; the others show once, few, many or a class for expanded clones.

clone size: .; J gene: TRBJ2-1; V gene: TRBV15; D gene: TRBD1; CDR3 DNA: TGTGCCACCAGCAGAGGGCCCATGTCCGGGGACAGGGGAAATGAGCAGTTCTTC; CDR3 protein: CATSRGPMSGDRGNEQFF
clone size: .; J gene: TRBJ1-2; V gene: TRBV7-9; D gene: TRBD1; CDR3 DNA: TGTGCCAGCAGCCCGCGGACAGGGGAGTGGTATGGCTACACCTTC; CDR3 protein: CASSPRTGEWYGYTF
clone size: .; J gene: TRBJ1-4; V gene: TRBV19; D gene: .; CDR3 DNA: TGTGCCAGTAGTACATCAGGGGCAACTAATGAAAAACTGTTTTTT; CDR3 protein: CASSTSGATNEKLFF
clone size: .; J gene: TRBJ1-6; V gene: TRBV9; D gene: .; CDR3 DNA: TGTGCCAGCAGCGGGACAGTGAATTCACCCCTCCACTTT; CDR3 protein: CASSGTVNSPLHF
clone size: .; J gene: TRBJ2-4; V gene: TRBV28; D gene: TRBD2; CDR3 DNA: TGTGCCAGCAGCGGACTAGCGGGAGCCAAAAACATTCAGTACTTC; CDR3 protein: CASSGLAGAKNIQYF
clone size: .; J gene: TRBJ1-4; V gene: TRBV6-5; D gene: .; CDR3 DNA: TGTGCCAGCAGTTACGGGGAGGACCATAATGAAAAACTGTTTTTT; CDR3 protein: CASSYGEDHNEKLFF
clone size: .; J gene: TRBJ1-5; V gene: TRBV6-5; D gene: .; CDR3 DNA: TGTGCCAGCAGCCTGGGTGGGTATAGCAATCAGCCCCAGCATTTT; CDR3 protein: CASSLGGYSNQPQHF
clone size: few; J gene: TRBJ1-1; V gene: TRBV7-3; D gene: TRBD1; CDR3 DNA: TGTGCCAGCAGTTTGGGACAGGTCTCGAACACTGAAGCTTTCTTT; CDR3 protein: CASSLGQVSNTEAFF
clone size: .; J gene: TRBJ1-2; V gene: TRBV5-1; D gene: TRBD1; CDR3 DNA: TGCGCCAGCAGCTTGGACCCGGGACAGGGTAGCGGGGGTGGCTACACCTTC; CDR3 protein: CASSLDPGQGSGGGYTF
clone size: .; J gene: TRBJ2-7; V gene: TRBV18; D gene: .; CDR3 DNA: TGTGCCAGCTCACCACAATCCTACGAGCAGTACTTC; CDR3 protein: CASSPQSYEQYF
clone size: .; J gene: TRBJ2-5; V gene: TRBV4-1; D gene: .; CDR3 DNA: TGCGCCAGCAGCCAACCCATAGAGGGGGAGACCCAGTACTTC; CDR3 protein: CASSQPIEGETQYF
clone size: .; J gene: TRBJ1-4; V gene: TRBV28; D gene: .; CDR3 DNA: TGTGCCAGCAGCCCCGGATGGCCCTCAGATAATGAAAAACTGTTTTTT; CDR3 protein: CASSPGWPSDNEKLFF
clone size: .; J gene: TRBJ2-2; V gene: TRBV4-2; D gene: .; CDR3 DNA: TGTGCCAGCAGCCAAGTAGAGGACACCGGGGAGCTGTTTTTT; CDR3 protein: CASSQVEDTGELFF
clone size: .; J gene: TRBJ2-7; V gene: TRBV5-1; D gene: .; CDR3 DNA: TGCGCCAGCAGCTTCCAGGGTGGGTCCTACGAGCAGTACTTC; CDR3 protein: CASSFQGGSYEQYF
clone size: .; J gene: TRBJ1-1; V gene: TRBV28; D gene: TRBD1; CDR3 DNA: TGTGCCAGCACCAACAGGGGGCTAGGAAACACTGAAGCTTTCTTT; CDR3 protein: CASTNRGLGNTEAFF
clone size: .; J gene: TRBJ1-1; V gene: TRBV15; D gene: .; CDR3 DNA: TGTGCCACCAGCAGAGATGGGGACACTGAAGCTTTCTTT; CDR3 protein: CATSRDGDTEAFF
clone size: .; J gene: TRBJ2-3; V gene: TRBV10-3; D gene: .; CDR3 DNA: TGTGCCATCTCCCTGGGGTCCGATACGCAGTATTTT; CDR3 protein: CAISLGSDTQYF
clone size: .; J gene: TRBJ2-7; V gene: TRBV9; D gene: TRBD2; CDR3 DNA: TGTGCCAGCAGCGGGGGACTAGCGCCCGAATACGAGCAGTACTTC; CDR3 protein: CASSGGLAPEYEQYF
clone size: .; J gene: TRBJ2-7; V gene: TRBV4-3; D gene: .; CDR3 DNA: TGCGCCAGCAGCCCAGCGGTCCCCTCCCTCTCCTACGAGCAGTACTTC; CDR3 protein: CASSPAVPSLSYEQYF
clone size: .; J gene: TRBJ2-7; V gene: TRBV29-1; D gene: .; CDR3 DNA: TGCAGCGACAACGCCTCGCGGACCTGGGGCTACGAGCAGTACTTC; CDR3 protein: CSDNASRTWGYEQYF
clone size: once; J gene: TRBJ1-1; V gene: TRBV19; D gene: .; CDR3 DNA: TGTGCCAGTAGTGTAGACAGGACAAACACTGAAGCTTTCTTT; CDR3 protein: CASSVDRTNTEAFF
clone size: .; J gene: TRBJ1-2; V gene: TRBV29-1; D gene: .; CDR3 DNA: TGCAGCGTTGAATCACGGGGGCCTAACTATGGCTACACCTTC; CDR3 protein: CSVESRGPNYGYTF
clone size: .; J gene: TRBJ1-2; V gene: TRBV6-5; D gene: TRBD1; CDR3 DNA: TGTGCCAGCTCGGTCACAGGGGACTCGATCTATGGCTACACCTTC; CDR3 protein: CASSVTGDSIYGYTF
clone size: .; J gene: TRBJ2-1; V gene: TRBV29-1; D gene: .; CDR3 DNA: TGCAGCGTTCAGGGTTTCTCCTACAATGAGCAGTTCTTC; CDR3 protein: CSVQGFSYNEQFF
clone size: once; J gene: TRBJ1-1; V gene: TRBV12-3/TRBV12-4; D gene: .; CDR3 DNA: TGTGCCAGCAGTCCCAACATGGCAGGGACGGCTTTCTTT; CDR3 protein: CASSPNMAGTAFF
clone size: .; J gene: TRBJ1-6; V gene: TRBV5-1; D gene: TRBD1; CDR3 DNA: TGCGCCAGCAGCCGACAGGGAGATTCACCCCTCCACTTT; CDR3 protein: CASSRQGDSPLHF
clone size: once; J gene: TRBJ2-7; V gene: TRBV5-1; D gene: .; CDR3 DNA: TGCGCCAGCAGCTTGATGGGAGGAAACGAGCAGTACTTC; CDR3 protein: CASSLMGGNEQYF
clone size: .; J gene: TRBJ2-6; V gene: TRBV15; D gene: .; CDR3 DNA: TGTGCCACCAGCAGAGATGCAGACTCTGGGGCCAACGTCCTGACTTTC; CDR3 protein: CATSRDADSGANVLTF
clone size: .; J gene: TRBJ2-1; V gene: TRBV4-3; D gene: TRBD2; CDR3 DNA: TGCGCCAGCAGCCAAGAATTCGGCGGGAGGACTACCAGGTTCTTC; CDR3 protein: CASSQEFGGRTTRFF
clone size: once; J gene: TRBJ2-1; V gene: TRBV24-1; D gene: TRBD2; CDR3 DNA: TGTGCCACCAGTGACCGACTAGCCCCGCCTGATTACAGCAATGAGCAGTTCTTC; CDR3 protein: CATSDRLAPPDYSNEQFF
clone size: .; J gene: TRBJ2-3; V gene: TRBV7-2; D gene: .; CDR3 DNA: TGTGCCAGCAGCTTTGGAGTTTCAGATACGCAGTATTTT; CDR3 protein: CASSFGVSDTQYF
clone size: .; J gene: TRBJ2-7; V gene: TRBV4-3; D gene: TRBD2; CDR3 DNA: TGCGCCAGCAGCCAAGAACCTAGCGGGAGTATGTACGAGCAGTACTTC; CDR3 protein: CASSQEPSGSMYEQYF
clone size: .; J gene: TRBJ2-3; V gene: TRBV7-9; D gene: TRBD2; CDR3 DNA: TGTGCCAGCAGCTCCGTGGCGGGAGGCACAGATACGCAGTATTTT; CDR3 protein: CASSSVAGGTDTQYF
clone size: once; J gene: TRBJ2-7; V gene: TRBV24-1; D gene: .; CDR3 DNA: TGTGCCACCAGTGATCGGGACATATACGAGCAGTACTTC; CDR3 protein: CATSDRDIYEQYF
clone size: .; J gene: TRBJ1-5; V gene: TRBV2; D gene: .; CDR3 DNA: TGTGCCAGCAGTGAAGAGGGTTATAGCAATCAGCCCCAGCATTTT; CDR3 protein: CASSEEGYSNQPQHF
clone size: .; J gene: TRBJ2-7; V gene: TRBV5-6; D gene: .; CDR3 DNA: TGTGCCAGCAGCTTGGTGGGGGAGTTAAGCTCCTACGAGCAGTACTTC; CDR3 protein: CASSLVGELSSYEQYF
clone size: .; J gene: TRBJ2-7; V gene: TRBV4-3; D gene: .; CDR3 DNA: TGCGCCAGCAGCCAAGATCTTCGGGATTCCTCCTACGAGCAGTACTTC; CDR3 protein: CASSQDLRDSSYEQYF
clone size: .; J gene: TRBJ1-3; V gene: TRBV24-1; D gene: .; CDR3 DNA: TGTGCCACCAGTGGGAATGGAAACACCATATATTTT; CDR3 protein: CATSGNGNTIYF
clone size: .; J gene: TRBJ2-6; V gene: TRBV6-5; D gene: .; CDR3 DNA: TGTGCCAGCAGTTACTCGATGGTCTCTGGGGCCAACGTCCTGACTTTC; CDR3 protein: CASSYSMVSGANVLTF
clone size: .; J gene: TRBJ1-2; V gene: TRBV29-1; D gene: TRBD1; CDR3 DNA: TGCAGCGTTCTCCCGACAGGGGGCCGTGGCTACACCTTC; CDR3 protein: CSVLPTGGRGYTF
clone size: .; J gene: TRBJ1-1; V gene: TRBV6-5; D gene: TRBD1; CDR3 DNA: TGTGCCAGCCAGGGGCAGGGGGAGAACACTGAAGCTTTCTTT; CDR3 protein: CASQGQGENTEAFF
clone size: .; J gene: TRBJ2-1; V gene: TRBV27; D gene: TRBD2; CDR3 DNA: TGTGCCAGCGGCGGGAGTCTGTTGAATGAGCAGTTCTTC; CDR3 protein: CASGGSLLNEQFF
clone size: .; J gene: TRBJ2-1; V gene: TRBV7-9; D gene: .; CDR3 DNA: TGTGCCAGCAGCTTGGGGAGTTACAATGAGCAGTTCTTC; CDR3 protein: CASSLGSYNEQFF
clone size: once; J gene: TRBJ2-3; V gene: TRBV9; D gene: .; CDR3 DNA: TGTGCCAGCACCGGGGACGGCGGGATGGGAGCAGATACGCAGTATTTT; CDR3 protein: CASTGDGGMGADTQYF
clone size: .; J gene: TRBJ1-4; V gene: TRBV27; D gene: TRBD1; CDR3 DNA: TGTGCCAGCGGAACTCCACTCTCCGGGACAGGGGGCTTGGATGAAAAACTGTTTTTT; CDR3 protein: CASGTPLSGTGGLDEKLFF
clone size: .; J gene: TRBJ2-3; V gene: TRBV18; D gene: .; CDR3 DNA: TGTGCCAGCTCACCACCGGTGTTGAGCGGCTCTAGCACAGATACGCAGTATTTT; CDR3 protein: CASSPPVLSGSSTDTQYF
clone size: .; J gene: TRBJ1-4; V gene: TRBV5-1; D gene: .; CDR3 DNA: TGCGCCAGCAACACAGGCATAAGTGCAACTAATGAAAAACTGTTTTTT; CDR3 protein: CASNTGISATNEKLFF
clone size: few; J gene: TRBJ2-3; V gene: TRBV9; D gene: TRBD2; CDR3 DNA: TGTGCCAGCAGCGTCCGGGACTACACAGATACGCAGTATTTT; CDR3 protein: CASSVRDYTDTQYF
clone size: once; J gene: TRBJ2-7; V gene: TRBV4-3; D gene: TRBD2; CDR3 DNA: TGCGCCAGCAGCCAGGGACTAGCGCTCTACGAGCAGTACTTC; CDR3 protein: CASSQGLALYEQYF
clone size: .; J gene: TRBJ1-1; V gene: TRBV30; D gene: .; CDR3 DNA: TGTGCCTGGACCGTGTACACTGAAGCTTTCTTT; CDR3 protein: CAWTVYTEAFF
clone size: few; J gene: TRBJ2-7; V gene: TRBV3-1/TRBV3-2; D gene: .; CDR3 DNA: TGTGCCAGCAGCCACGGGGGTGGCTCCTACGAGCAGTACTTC; CDR3 protein: CASSHGGGSYEQYF
clone size: .; J gene: TRBJ2-6; V gene: TRBV4-1; D gene: .; CDR3 DNA: TGCGCCAGTTCGACAGGCGACAATCCCTCTGGGGCCAACGTCCTGACTTTC; CDR3 protein: CASSTGDNPSGANVLTF
clone size: .; J gene: TRBJ2-3; V gene: TRBV3-1/TRBV3-2; D gene: .; CDR3 DNA: TGTGCCAGCAGCCAAGATACTAGCAGCACAGATACGCAGTATTTT; CDR3 protein: CASSQDTSSTDTQYF
clone size: .; J gene: TRBJ2-7; V gene: TRBV7-6; D gene: TRBD1; CDR3 DNA: TGTGCCAGCAGCTTAGTATCCCCAACAGGGGGTCCCTACGAGCAGTACTTC; CDR3 protein: CASSLVSPTGGPYEQYF
clone size: .; J gene: TRBJ2-1; V gene: TRBV13; D gene: TRBD2; CDR3 DNA: TGTGCCAGCAGCTTTGTAGCGGGAGGTCAGTACAATGAGCAGTTCTTC; CDR3 protein: CASSFVAGGQYNEQFF